This T cell receptor (beta chain) was profiled in a study of T cells in Graves' hyperthyroidism and ophthalmopathy. Reasons for excluding patients were uncontrolled infection, other autoimmune disease, pregnancy or lactation. PBMCs came from roughly 10 ml fresh peripheral blood. Amplification targeted TCR beta CDR3 regions from RNA transcripts. First-round RT-PCR targeting the TCR CDR3 was performed with the HTBI primer set. TCRdb reanalysed the multiplex PCR reads using MiXCR and keeps one entry per CDR3 protein. The sample records around 450,000 distinct CDR3 sequences, 15% to 19% being singletons. This clonotype was recorded at least ten times. What it recognizes is unknown. Study-level findings and limits: Appearing also in blood were most of the thyroid clonotypes expanded above 0.001.

This TCR came from a woman aged 18-35 years with Graves' hyperthyroidism. Material for sequencing was blood.

The CDR3 sequence: CASSTGGSAKNIQYF. The CDR3 region has the DNA TGTGCCAGCAGTACAGGGGGGTCGGCCAAAAACATTCAGTACTTC. The chain couples TRBV6-1 to TRBJ2-4; 8 bases match TRBD1. This CDR3 contains 15 residues. Germline CDR1 reads MNHNS; CDR2 reads SASEGT. The J segment lost 1 base and the V segment lost 5 bases, leaving 4 bases of the junction unmatched.